This T cell receptor beta chain emerged from a study of technical replicates of blood from a few donors. The repertoire was sequenced with immunoSEQ multiplex PCR; TCRdb's copy has only in-frame clones and lacks some. The table lists just over 95,000 clones, 85% to 95% of them singletons. Trimming left V 10 bases short and J 6 bases short, with 16 bases between. This CDR3 is built from 13 residues. CDR1 is MNHNS, CDR2 SASEGT, per germline. V usage is TRBV6-1 and J usage is TRBJ2-1, with D maybe TRBD2 (6 bases). The source of this sequence is a human donor in good health. Sequenced: T cells isolated from PBMCs. The CDR3 sequence is CATSPGLINEQFF. CDR3 coding DNA: TGTGCCACCTCCCCGGGACTCATCAATGAGCAGTTCTTC.